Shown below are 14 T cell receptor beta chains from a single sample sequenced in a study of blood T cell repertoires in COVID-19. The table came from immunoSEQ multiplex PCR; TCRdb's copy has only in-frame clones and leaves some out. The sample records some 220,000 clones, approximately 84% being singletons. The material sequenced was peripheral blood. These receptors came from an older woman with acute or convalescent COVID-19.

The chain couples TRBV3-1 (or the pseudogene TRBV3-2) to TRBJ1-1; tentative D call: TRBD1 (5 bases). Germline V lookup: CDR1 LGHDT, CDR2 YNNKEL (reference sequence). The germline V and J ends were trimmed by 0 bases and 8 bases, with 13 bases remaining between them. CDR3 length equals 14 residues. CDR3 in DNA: TGTGCCAGCAGCCAAGAACTCCAGGGCAGGGAAGCTTTCTTT. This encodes CASSQELQGREAFF.

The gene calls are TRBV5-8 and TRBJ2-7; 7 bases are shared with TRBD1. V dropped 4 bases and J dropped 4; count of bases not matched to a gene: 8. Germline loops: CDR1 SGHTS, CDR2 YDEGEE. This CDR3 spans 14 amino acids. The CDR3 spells CASSRQGLGYEQYF. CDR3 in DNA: TGTGCCAGCAGCCGACAGGGTCTAGGATACGAGCAGTACTTC.

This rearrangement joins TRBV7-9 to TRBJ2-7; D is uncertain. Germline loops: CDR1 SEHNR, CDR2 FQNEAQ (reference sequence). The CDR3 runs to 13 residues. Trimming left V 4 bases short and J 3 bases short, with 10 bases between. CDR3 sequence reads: CASSSTENYEQYF. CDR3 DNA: TGTGCCAGCAGCTCAACAGAAAACTACGAGCAGTACTTC. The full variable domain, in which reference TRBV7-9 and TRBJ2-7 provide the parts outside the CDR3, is DTGVSQNPRHKITKRGQNVTFRCDPISEHNRLYWYRQTLGQGPEFLTYFQNEAQLEKSRLLSDRFSAERPKGSFSTLEIQRTEQGDSAMYLCASSSTENYEQYFGPGTRLTVT.

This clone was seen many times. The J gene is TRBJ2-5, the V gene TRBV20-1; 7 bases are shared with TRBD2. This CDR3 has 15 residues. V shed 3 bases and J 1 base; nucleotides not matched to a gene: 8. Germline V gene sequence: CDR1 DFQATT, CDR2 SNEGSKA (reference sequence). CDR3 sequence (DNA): TGCAGTGCTAGTAGCCTAGCGGAGCCCCAAGAGACCCAGTACTTC. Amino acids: CSASSLAEPQETQYF.

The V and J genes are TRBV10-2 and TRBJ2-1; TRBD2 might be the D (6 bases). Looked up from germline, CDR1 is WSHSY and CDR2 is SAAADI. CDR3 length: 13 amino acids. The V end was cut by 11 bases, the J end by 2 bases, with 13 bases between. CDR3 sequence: CAVRRGPYNEQFF. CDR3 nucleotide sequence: TGCGCCGTGAGGCGGGGTCCCTACAATGAGCAGTTCTTC.

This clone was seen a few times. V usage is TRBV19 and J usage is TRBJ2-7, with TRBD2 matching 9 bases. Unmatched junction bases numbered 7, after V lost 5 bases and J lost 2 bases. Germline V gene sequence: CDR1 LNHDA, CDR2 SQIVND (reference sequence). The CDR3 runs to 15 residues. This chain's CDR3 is CASSAGSGGTYEQYF. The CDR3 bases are TGTGCCAGTAGTGCGGGGAGCGGGGGGACCTACGAGCAGTACTTC.

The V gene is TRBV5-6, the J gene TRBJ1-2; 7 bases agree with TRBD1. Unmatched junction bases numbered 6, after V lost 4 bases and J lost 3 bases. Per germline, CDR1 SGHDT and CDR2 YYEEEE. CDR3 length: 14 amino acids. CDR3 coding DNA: TGTGCCAGCAGCCAAGGACAGGTTCACTATGGCTACACCTTC. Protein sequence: CASSQGQVHYGYTF.

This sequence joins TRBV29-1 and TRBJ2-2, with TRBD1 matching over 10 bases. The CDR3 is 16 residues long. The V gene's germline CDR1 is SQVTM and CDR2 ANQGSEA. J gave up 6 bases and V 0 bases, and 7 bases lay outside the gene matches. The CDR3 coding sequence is TGCAGCGTTGAAGATCACGGGACAGGGGCCTCCGGGGAGCTGTTTTTT. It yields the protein CSVEDHGTGASGELFF.

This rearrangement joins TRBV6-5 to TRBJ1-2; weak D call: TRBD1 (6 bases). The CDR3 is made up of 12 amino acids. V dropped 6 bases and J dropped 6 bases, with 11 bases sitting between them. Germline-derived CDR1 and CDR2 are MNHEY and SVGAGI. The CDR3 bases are TGTGCCAGCAGCGCAGGACAGCATGGCTACACCTTC. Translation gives CASSAGQHGYTF.

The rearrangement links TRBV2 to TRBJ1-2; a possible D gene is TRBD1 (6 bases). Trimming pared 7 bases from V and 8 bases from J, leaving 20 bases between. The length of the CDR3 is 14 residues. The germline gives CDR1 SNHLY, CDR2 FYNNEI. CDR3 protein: CASTLAGEWGGYTF. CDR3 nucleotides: TGTGCCAGCACCCTAGCAGGGGAATGGGGAGGCTACACCTTC.

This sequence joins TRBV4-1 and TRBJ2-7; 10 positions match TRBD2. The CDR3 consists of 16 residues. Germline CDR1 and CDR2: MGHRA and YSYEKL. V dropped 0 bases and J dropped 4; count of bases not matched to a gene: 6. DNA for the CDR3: TGCGCCAGCAGCCAAGAAGCGGCACTAGCGGGATACGAGCAGTACTTC. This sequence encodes CASSQEAALAGYEQYF.

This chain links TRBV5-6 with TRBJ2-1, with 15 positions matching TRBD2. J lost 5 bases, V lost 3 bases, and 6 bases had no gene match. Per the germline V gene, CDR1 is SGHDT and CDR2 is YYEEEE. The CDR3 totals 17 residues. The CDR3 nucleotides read TGTGCCAGCAGCTGGAGGACTAGCGGGGGGGAAAACAATGAGCAGTTCTTC. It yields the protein CASSWRTSGGENNEQFF.

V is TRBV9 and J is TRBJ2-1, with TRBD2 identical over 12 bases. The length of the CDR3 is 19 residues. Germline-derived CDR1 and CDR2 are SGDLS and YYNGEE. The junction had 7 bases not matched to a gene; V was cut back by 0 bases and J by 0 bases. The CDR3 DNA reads TGTGCCAGCAGCGTAGCAGGACTAGCGGGGTATAGCTCCTACAATGAGCAGTTCTTC. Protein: CASSVAGLAGYSSYNEQFF.

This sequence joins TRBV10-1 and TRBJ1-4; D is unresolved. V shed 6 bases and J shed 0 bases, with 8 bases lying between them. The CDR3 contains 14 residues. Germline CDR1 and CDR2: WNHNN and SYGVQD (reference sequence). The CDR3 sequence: CASRVQSTNEKLFF. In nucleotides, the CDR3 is TGCGCCAGCAGAGTCCAGTCAACTAATGAAAAACTGTTTTTT.